A single sample is the source of the 30 T cell receptor beta chains below, sequenced in a study of T-cell reconstitution after alpha-beta-depleted transplantation in children. Unique molecular identifiers were built into the TCRbeta library. TCRdb re-called the PCR reads with MiXCR, one entry per CDR3 protein. The table includes roughly 120,000 distinct CDR3 sequences, roughly 23% detected once. The source was PBMCs, mostly from graft donor cells, collected 180 days after TCRalphabeta/CD19-depleted stem cell transplant. The receptor source for this set is a male patient aged 2 to 10 who had a stem cell transplant for chronic granulomatous disease, so the T cells may come from the graft donor.

The V and J genes are TRBV5-1 and TRBJ2-7; D remains ambiguous. The CDR3 runs 14 residues. The germline V gene encodes CDR1 SGHRS and CDR2 YFSETQ. Trimming cost V 0 bases and J 0 bases, with 7 bases left between them. The CDR3 sequence: CASSLGQSSYEQYF. As DNA, the CDR3 is TGCGCCAGCAGCTTGGGGCAGAGCTCCTACGAGCAGTACTTC. Combining the CDR3 with reference TRBV5-1 and TRBJ2-7 gives the whole variable domain KAGVTQTPRYLIKTRGQQVTLSCSPISGHRSVSWYQQTPGQGLQFLFEYFSETQRNKGNFPGRFSGRQFSNSRSEMNVSTLELGDSALYLCASSLGQSSYEQYFGPGTRLTVT.

This clonotype was seen ten or more times. This rearrangement joins TRBV12-3 or TRBV12-4 to TRBJ2-2; 11 nucleotides match TRBD2. The CDR3 runs to 15 residues. The J segment lost 6 bases and the V segment lost 5 bases, leaving 5 bases of the junction unmatched. This CDR3 reads CASSTSGRGAGELFF. The CDR3 bases are TGTGCCAGCAGTACTAGCGGGAGAGGGGCCGGGGAGCTGTTTTTT.

This clonotype turned up a few times. The V call is TRBV5-6, the J call TRBJ2-1; 7 bases align to TRBD2. V lost 2 bases, J lost 10 bases, and 15 bases stayed unmatched. Germline V CDR1 and CDR2: SGHDT, YYEEEE. This CDR3 is 16 amino acids long. CDR3 loop: CASSFRGVVGLGEQFF. The CDR3 nucleotides read TGTGCCAGCAGCTTCCGGGGGGTCGTGGGGCTGGGAGAGCAGTTCTTC.

This clonotype was observed a handful of times. One end of the junction does not line up with germline, which may come from a read error. The chain joins TRBV15 to TRBJ2-7; no firm D call. There are 13 residues in the CDR3. Per germline, CDR1 LNHNV and CDR2 YYDKDF (reference sequence). The CDR3, as DNA: TGTGCCACCAGTAGAGCAAGCTCCTACGAGCAGTACTTC. It codes for CATSRASSYEQYF. The full variable domain, with the rest looked up from reference TRBV15 and TRBJ2-7, is DAMVIQNPRYQVTQFGKPVTLSCSQTLNHNVMYWYQQKSSQAPKLLFHYYDKDFNNEADTPDNFQSRRPNTSFCFLDIRSPGLGDTAMYLCATSRASSYEQYFGPGTRLTVT.

This clonotype was seen many times. The rearrangement uses TRBV11-3 and TRBJ2-3, with 7 bases lining up with TRBD2. The J segment lost 6 bases and the V segment lost 8 bases, leaving 8 bases of the junction unmatched. Germline CDR1 and CDR2: SGHNT and YENEEA. The CDR3 length is 13 residues. The CDR3 DNA follows: TGTGCCAGCGGACTAGGTTTCTCGGATACGCAGTATTTT. Residues: CASGLGFSDTQYF.

There are many counts of this clonotype. This chain joins TRBV20-1 and TRBJ1-2, with 9 bases fitting TRBD1. Losses at the gene ends were 5 bases for V and 6 bases for J; bases not matched to a gene: 10. CDR3 size: 14 residues. Germline V gene sequence: CDR1 DFQATT, CDR2 SNEGSKA (reference sequence). CDR3 residues: CSAVRDREVDGYTF. CDR3 DNA sequence: TGCAGTGCTGTAAGGGACAGGGAAGTGGATGGCTACACCTTC.

The gene calls are TRBV12-3 or TRBV12-4 and TRBJ1-4; D gene uncertain. The CDR3 consists of 15 residues. V dropped 2 bases and J dropped 8 bases, with 15 bases sitting between them. The CDR3 DNA sequence: TGTGCCAGCAGTTTACCGGTTTCGGCGGGAGAAAAACTGTTTTTT. It yields the protein CASSLPVSAGEKLFF.

Only a few counts were recorded for this clonotype. V gene TRBV6-6 combines with J gene TRBJ2-7; D remains ambiguous. Trimming took 6 bases from V and 0 from J, leaving 9 bases between them. The CDR3 sequence is 13 residues long. From germline, CDR1 is MNHNY and CDR2 SVGAGI (reference sequence). CDR3 sequence: CASRGLSSYEQYF. Written as DNA, the CDR3 is TGTGCCAGCAGAGGCCTTAGCTCCTACGAGCAGTACTTC.

This clonotype occurred many times. The CDR3 sequence: CSFRGGSSYEQYF. CDR3 DNA sequence: TGCAGCTTCAGAGGGGGAAGCTCCTACGAGCAGTACTTC. The chain couples TRBV29-1 to TRBJ2-7; possible D gene TRBD1, 6 bases. The V and J ends lost 8 bases and 0 bases respectively, with 14 bases between them. The CDR3 has 13 amino acids. Germline-derived CDR1 and CDR2 are SQVTM and ANQGSEA.

This clonotype was seen repeatedly, ten times or more. The CDR3 DNA is TGCAGTGCTAGAGTCTCCAGCGGGAGGGCCCAGTACTTC. Protein: CSARVSSGRAQYF. The V gene is TRBV20-1, the J gene TRBJ2-5; 10 nucleotides agree with TRBD2. Trimming removed 1 base from V and 9 bases from J; junction bases left unmatched: 5. This CDR3 has 13 amino acids. Per germline, CDR1 DFQATT and CDR2 SNEGSKA (reference sequence).

This clonotype has a single count. The chain recombines TRBV5-4 with TRBJ2-1; D gene unclear. This CDR3 spans 12 amino acids. Germline CDR1 and CDR2: SGHNT and YYREEE (reference sequence). V lost 1 base and J 7 bases, leaving 6 bases between the germline ends. CDR3: CASSLNGNEQFF. The CDR3 nucleotides are TGTGCCAGCAGCTTGAATGGGAATGAGCAGTTCTTC.

CDR3 region: CASSRNRGRANEKLFF. In DNA, the CDR3 is TGTGCCAGCAGCCGTAACAGGGGACGGGCTAATGAAAAACTGTTTTTT. The chain recombines TRBV13 with TRBJ1-4; 7 nucleotides align to TRBD1. V gave up 5 bases and J gave up 3 bases; unmatched junction bases: 9. The CDR3 is 16 residues long. The germline V gene has CDR1 PRHDT and CDR2 FYEKMQ (reference sequence).

The V gene is TRBV14, the J gene TRBJ2-1, with 9 bases that match TRBD2. The CDR3 is 16 amino acids. J gave up 5 bases and V 2 bases, and 7 bases lay outside the gene matches. Germline V gene sequence: CDR1 SGHDN, CDR2 FVKESK. CDR3 protein: CASSQYFLAGNNEQFF. DNA of the CDR3: TGTGCCAGCAGCCAATATTTCCTAGCGGGGAACAATGAGCAGTTCTTC. Looking up the rest from reference TRBV14 and TRBJ2-1 gives the full variable domain: EAGVTQFPSHSVIEKGQTVTLRCDPISGHDNLYWYRRVMGKEIKFLLHFVKESKQDESGMPNNRFLAERTGGTYSTLKVQPAELEDSGVYFCASSQYFLAGNNEQFFGPGTRLTVL.

This clonotype was counted at least ten times. The V gene is TRBV7-9, the J gene TRBJ1-5; maybe TRBD1 (6 bases). The CDR3 has 16 residues. The germline V and J ends were trimmed by 5 bases and 6 bases, with 20 bases remaining between them. Germline V gives CDR1 SEHNR, CDR2 FQNEAQ (reference sequence). CDR3 amino acids: CASSMGAGRVAQPQHF. The CDR3 DNA follows: TGTGCCAGCAGCATGGGGGCAGGGAGGGTGGCTCAGCCCCAGCATTTT.

V and J are TRBV4-1 and TRBJ2-1; tentatively, D is TRBD1 or TRBD2 (5 bases each). Germline V lookup: CDR1 MGHRA, CDR2 YSYEKL. The CDR3 extends over 17 amino acids. The ends were cut back, 4 bases at V and 7 bases at J, with 23 bases in the middle. The CDR3 spells CASSLIGRGPPRNEQFF. CDR3 nucleotides: TGCGCCAGCAGCCTAATAGGAAGGGGACCCCCGCGGAATGAGCAGTTCTTC.

This chain joins TRBV7-9 and TRBJ2-1, with 8 bases fitting TRBD1. This CDR3 spans 15 amino acids. Germline assignment: CDR1 SEHNR and CDR2 FQNEAQ (reference sequence). Trimming at V came to 0 bases and at J to 5 bases, leaving 3 bases not matched to a gene. The chain's CDR3 is CASSLATGANNEQFF. CDR3 nucleotides: TGTGCCAGCAGCTTAGCGACAGGGGCGAACAATGAGCAGTTCTTC.

This clonotype has at least ten counts. The chain uses TRBV20-1 and TRBJ2-3; 10 bases align to TRBD2. The CDR3 is 16 amino acids. CDR1 is DFQATT, CDR2 SNEGSKA, per germline (reference sequence). J lost 3 bases, V lost 3 bases, and 9 bases had no gene match. For the CDR3, the DNA is TGCAGTGCTAGTCTTAGCGGGGGGTTTGGTACAGATACGCAGTATTTT. Translating gives CSASLSGGFGTDTQYF.

The table lists this clonotype with a few counts. The chain combines TRBV6-5 with TRBJ2-3, with 7 bases matching TRBD2. V lost 7 bases, J lost 7 bases, and 2 bases stayed unmatched. The CDR3 runs 11 residues. The germline V gene encodes CDR1 MNHEY and CDR2 SVGAGI. Here the CDR3 reads CASKRGNTQYF. CDR3 bases: TGTGCCAGCAAGCGGGGAAATACGCAGTATTTT.

This clonotype was observed a few times. The chain uses TRBV10-3 and TRBJ2-5, with TRBD1 matching 9 bases. Germline CDR1 ENHRY, CDR2 SYGVKD. With V trimmed by 4 bases and J by 3 bases, 0 bases remained unmatched. The CDR3 extends over 13 amino acids. Here the CDR3 DNA reads TGTGCCATCAGTGGGGACAGGGAAGAGACCCAGTACTTC. This encodes CAISGDREETQYF.

The J gene is TRBJ2-1, the V gene TRBV13; TRBD2 aligns across 12 bases. V trimming: 5 bases; J trimming: 5 bases; junction bases outside the gene matches: 10. This CDR3 contains 17 residues. The germline CDR1 and CDR2 sequences are PRHDT and FYEKMQ (reference sequence). The CDR3 sequence is CASSPMAGLAGDNEQFF. CDR3 nucleotides: TGTGCCAGCAGCCCCATGGCGGGACTAGCGGGTGACAATGAGCAGTTCTTC.

This clonotype showed up just a few times. V and J are TRBV5-1 and TRBJ2-1; perhaps TRBD2 as D (6 bases). Per the germline V gene, CDR1 is SGHRS and CDR2 is YFSETQ. Trimming took off 4 bases at V and 6 bases at J, with 11 bases between the two ends. This CDR3 has 13 residues. DNA of the CDR3: TGCGCCAGCAGCCCCCGGGGAGGCAATGAGCAGTTCTTC. Residues: CASSPRGGNEQFF.

This clonotype was found many times. The chain recombines TRBV5-1 with TRBJ2-3; the D is unclear. Germline CDR1 SGHRS, CDR2 YFSETQ. Trimming cost V 0 bases and J 2 bases, with 7 bases left between them. There are 14 residues in the CDR3. This CDR3 is CASSLGLYTDTQYF. DNA of the CDR3: TGCGCCAGCAGCTTGGGACTCTACACAGATACGCAGTATTTT.

The V gene is TRBV5-1, the J gene TRBJ2-1, with 12 nucleotides matching TRBD2. The CDR3 sequence is 17 residues long. Trimming cost V 3 bases and J 1 base; bases outside gene matches: 5. Germline V lookup: CDR1 SGHRS, CDR2 YFSETQ. The CDR3 is CASSWRTSGTSYNEQFF. The CDR3 DNA follows: TGCGCCAGCAGCTGGCGGACTAGCGGGACGTCCTACAATGAGCAGTTCTTC. Full variable domain (outside the CDR3, taken from reference TRBV5-1 and TRBJ2-1): KAGVTQTPRYLIKTRGQQVTLSCSPISGHRSVSWYQQTPGQGLQFLFEYFSETQRNKGNFPGRFSGRQFSNSRSEMNVSTLELGDSALYLCASSWRTSGTSYNEQFFGPGTRLTVL.

J is TRBJ2-3 and V is TRBV12-3 or TRBV12-4; TRBD2 might be the D (6 bases). CDR3 length: 16 amino acids. V was trimmed by 7 bases and J by 3 bases, leaving 20 bases between them. The CDR3 protein is CASTFYGGVGTDTQYF. The CDR3 DNA reads as TGTGCCAGCACCTTCTACGGCGGGGTTGGGACAGATACGCAGTATTTT.

J is TRBJ1-1 and V is TRBV5-1, with 9 bases matching TRBD1. CDR1 is SGHRS, CDR2 YFSETQ, per germline. V lost 0 bases, J lost 1 base, and 4 bases stayed unmatched. CDR3 size: 16 residues. CDR3 protein: CASSLAPGQGNTEAFF. In DNA, the CDR3 is TGCGCCAGCAGCTTGGCCCCGGGACAGGGGAACACTGAAGCTTTCTTT.

This clonotype was recorded at least ten times. The V call is TRBV29-1, the J call TRBJ2-1; D is possibly TRBD1 or TRBD2 (5 bases each). Per the germline V gene, CDR1 is SQVTM and CDR2 is ANQGSEA. V was cut by 8 bases and J by 5 bases, with 22 bases left in between. This CDR3 has 15 residues. The CDR3 bases are TGCAGCAATTTAAGGGGACCATTCCGTCACAATGAGCAGTTCTTC. Translation: CSNLRGPFRHNEQFF.

This clonotype was recorded many times. The rearrangement uses TRBV20-1 and TRBJ2-3; D tentatively reads TRBD1 or TRBD2 (5 bases each). The V end lost 0 bases, the J end lost 5 bases, and 12 bases lay between the germline ends. The CDR3 is 14 residues long. The germline gives CDR1 DFQATT, CDR2 SNEGSKA (reference sequence). CDR3 protein: CSARDGGRGDTQYF. Here the CDR3 DNA reads TGCAGTGCTAGAGATGGGGGTAGGGGAGATACGCAGTATTTT.

This clonotype came up a few times. CDR3 DNA sequence: TGTGCCAGCAGCCCACCGGACAGCCCAAACACTGAAGCTTTCTTT. Its translation is CASSPPDSPNTEAFF. This chain joins TRBV5-6 and TRBJ1-1, with D maybe TRBD1 (6 bases). Germline V gene sequence: CDR1 SGHDT, CDR2 YYEEEE. This CDR3 comprises 15 residues. V dropped 4 bases and J dropped 2 bases, with 15 bases sitting between them.

V gene TRBV15 combines with J gene TRBJ2-2, with D hard to call. CDR3 length: 15 amino acids. The V gene's germline CDR1 is LNHNV and CDR2 YYDKDF (reference sequence). Deletions cut 3 bases from V and 3 bases from J, with 11 bases between. This CDR3 reads CATSSLLGDTGELFF. CDR3 coding DNA: TGTGCCACCAGCAGCCTTCTTGGGGACACCGGGGAGCTGTTTTTT. Full variable domain (remainder filled in from reference TRBV15 and TRBJ2-2): DAMVIQNPRYQVTQFGKPVTLSCSQTLNHNVMYWYQQKSSQAPKLLFHYYDKDFNNEADTPDNFQSRRPNTSFCFLDIRSPGLGDTAMYLCATSSLLGDTGELFFGEGSRLTVL.

This clonotype has a handful of counts. The chain uses TRBV9 and TRBJ2-5; D is unresolved. This CDR3 region has 15 residues. The V and J ends lost 0 bases and 0 bases respectively, with 9 bases between them. The germline gives CDR1 SGDLS, CDR2 YYNGEE. CDR3 in DNA: TGTGCCAGCAGCGTAGACCCGGGTTACCAAGAGACCCAGTACTTC. Amino acid sequence: CASSVDPGYQETQYF.